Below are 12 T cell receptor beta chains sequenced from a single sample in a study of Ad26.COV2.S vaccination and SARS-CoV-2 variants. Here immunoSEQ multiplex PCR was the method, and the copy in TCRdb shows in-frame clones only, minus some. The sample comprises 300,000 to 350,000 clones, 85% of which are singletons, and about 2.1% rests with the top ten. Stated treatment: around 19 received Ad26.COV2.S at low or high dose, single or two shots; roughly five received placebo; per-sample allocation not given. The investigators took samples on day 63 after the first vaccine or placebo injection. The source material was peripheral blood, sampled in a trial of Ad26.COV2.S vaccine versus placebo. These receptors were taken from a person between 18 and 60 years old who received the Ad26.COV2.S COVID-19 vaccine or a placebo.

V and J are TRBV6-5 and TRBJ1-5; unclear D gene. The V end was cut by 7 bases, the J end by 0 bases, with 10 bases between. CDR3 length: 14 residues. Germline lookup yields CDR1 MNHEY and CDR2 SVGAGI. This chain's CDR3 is CASTNGYSNQPQHF. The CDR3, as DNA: TGTGCCAGCACTAATGGATATAGCAATCAGCCCCAGCATTTT.

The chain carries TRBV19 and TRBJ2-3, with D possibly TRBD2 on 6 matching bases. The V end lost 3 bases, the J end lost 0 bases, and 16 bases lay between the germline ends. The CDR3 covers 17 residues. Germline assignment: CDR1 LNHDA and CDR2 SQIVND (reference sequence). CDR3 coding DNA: TGTGCCAGTAGTATGGGGCCCGCGGGACGCAGCACAGATACGCAGTATTTT. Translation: CASSMGPAGRSTDTQYF.

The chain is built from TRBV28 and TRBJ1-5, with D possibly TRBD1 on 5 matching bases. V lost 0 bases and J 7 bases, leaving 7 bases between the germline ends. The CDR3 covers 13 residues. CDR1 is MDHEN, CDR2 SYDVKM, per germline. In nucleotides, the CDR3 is TGTGCCAGCAGTTTATGGGGGGAGCAGCCCCAGCATTTT. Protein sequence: CASSLWGEQPQHF.

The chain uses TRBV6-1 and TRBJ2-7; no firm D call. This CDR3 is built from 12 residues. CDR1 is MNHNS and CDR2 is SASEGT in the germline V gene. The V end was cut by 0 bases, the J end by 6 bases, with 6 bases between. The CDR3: CASSEAGFEQYF. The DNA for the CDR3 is TGTGCCAGCAGTGAAGCAGGATTCGAGCAGTACTTC.

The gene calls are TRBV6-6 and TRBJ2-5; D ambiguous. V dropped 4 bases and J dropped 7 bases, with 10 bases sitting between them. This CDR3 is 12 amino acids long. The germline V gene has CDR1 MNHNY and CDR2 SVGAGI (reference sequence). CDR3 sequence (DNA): TGTGCCAGCAGTTTCTCGGACGGGACCCAGTACTTC. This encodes CASSFSDGTQYF.

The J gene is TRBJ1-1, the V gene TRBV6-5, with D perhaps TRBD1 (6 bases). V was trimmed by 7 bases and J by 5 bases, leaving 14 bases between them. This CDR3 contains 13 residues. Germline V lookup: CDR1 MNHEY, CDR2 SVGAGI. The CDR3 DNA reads TGTGCCAGCACCCAAGGGGGGGGTACTGAAGCTTTCTTT. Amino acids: CASTQGGGTEAFF.

This CDR3 is CASSFPGGSNTEAFF. The CDR3 coding sequence is TGTGCCAGCAGTTTCCCAGGGGGATCCAACACTGAAGCTTTCTTT. The chain has TRBV6-5 and TRBJ1-1; 7 nucleotides align to TRBD1. CDR3 size: 15 residues. Losses at the gene ends were 4 bases for V and 2 bases for J; bases not matched to a gene: 7. CDR1 is MNHEY, CDR2 SVGAGI, per germline.

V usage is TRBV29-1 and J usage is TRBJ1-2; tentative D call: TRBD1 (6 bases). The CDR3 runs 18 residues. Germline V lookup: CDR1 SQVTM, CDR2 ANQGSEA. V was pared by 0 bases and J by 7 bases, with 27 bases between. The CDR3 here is CSVEERGIAGESLGGYTF. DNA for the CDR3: TGCAGCGTTGAAGAAAGGGGGATCGCAGGGGAGAGTTTAGGTGGCTACACCTTC.

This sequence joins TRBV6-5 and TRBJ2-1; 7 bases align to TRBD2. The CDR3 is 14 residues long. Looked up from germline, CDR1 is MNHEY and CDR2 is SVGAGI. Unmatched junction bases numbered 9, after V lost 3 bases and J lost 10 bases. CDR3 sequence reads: CASSYFSGGYEQFF. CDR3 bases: TGTGCCAGCAGTTATTTTTCCGGGGGGTACGAGCAGTTCTTC.

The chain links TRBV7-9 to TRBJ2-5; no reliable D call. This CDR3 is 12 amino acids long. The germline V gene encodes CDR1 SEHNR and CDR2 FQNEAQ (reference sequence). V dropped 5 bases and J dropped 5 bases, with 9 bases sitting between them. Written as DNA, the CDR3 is TGTGCCAGCAGCCTTAGCTGGGAGACCCAGTACTTC. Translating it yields CASSLSWETQYF.

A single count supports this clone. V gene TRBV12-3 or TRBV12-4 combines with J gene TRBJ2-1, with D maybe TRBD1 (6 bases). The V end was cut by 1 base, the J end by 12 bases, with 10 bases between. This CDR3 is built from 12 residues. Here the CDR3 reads CASSLVSDRQFF. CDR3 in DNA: TGTGCCAGCAGTTTAGTTTCGGACAGGCAGTTCTTC.

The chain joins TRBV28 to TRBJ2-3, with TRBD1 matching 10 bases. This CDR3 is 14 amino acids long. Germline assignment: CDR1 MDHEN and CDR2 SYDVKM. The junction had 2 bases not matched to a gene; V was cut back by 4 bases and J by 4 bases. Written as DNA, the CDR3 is TGTGCCAGCAGTTCGGGACAGGGGCCAGATACGCAGTATTTT. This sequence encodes CASSSGQGPDTQYF.